What follows are 10 T cell receptor beta chains derived from one specimen sequenced in a study of vaccination and CD4 T cells after COVID-19. An Oncomine TCR Beta short-read assay was used to sequence the DNA from cultured CD4+ T cells. TCRdb redid the calling of the PCR reads with MiXCR, one entry per CDR3 protein. The sample holds around 20,000 distinct CDR3 sequences; roughly 40% are singletons and the top ten take roughly 20%. Treatment meaning: roughly ten-day PBMC culture with coronavirus spike peptide pools or control peptides (ViraFEST assay). For these TCRs, the target antigens are not known. This specimen consisted of CD4+ T cells from blood, cultured in vitro, obtained before SARS-CoV-2 vaccination. The receptors here all came from a human donor who received a COVID-19 vaccine.

The CDR3 nucleotides read TGTGCCAGCAGTGACGGACAGGGGGCGCCCGGCTACACCTTC. Its protein is CASSDGQGAPGYTF. The chain uses TRBV6-1 and TRBJ1-2; 11 nucleotides match TRBD1. Germline V gene data show CDR1 as MNHNS and CDR2 as SASEGT. V shed 3 bases and J 8 bases; nucleotides not matched to a gene: 5. The CDR3 covers 14 residues.

The gene calls are TRBV10-1 and TRBJ2-1; tentative D call: TRBD2 (6 bases). This CDR3 has 17 amino acids. Germline CDR1 WNHNN, CDR2 SYGVQD (reference sequence). Trimming pared 6 bases from V and 6 bases from J, leaving 24 bases between. The CDR3 DNA is TGCGCCAGCAGGATTAGCGGCTCCAAGGCGGCGGGCAATGAGCAGTTCTTC. It yields the protein CASRISGSKAAGNEQFF.

The J gene is TRBJ2-1, the V gene TRBV6-1, with D tentatively TRBD2 (5 bases). This CDR3 region has 12 residues. V shed 4 bases and J shed 14 bases, with 15 bases lying between them. Germline assignment: CDR1 MNHNS and CDR2 SASEGT. The chain's CDR3 is CASSVRLSGEFF. The CDR3 nucleotides read TGTGCCAGCAGTGTTAGACTGTCCGGGGAGTTCTTC.

The V and J genes are TRBV30 and TRBJ1-6, with a weak D call TRBD1 (6 bases). V lost 2 bases and J lost 3, with 17 bases in between. Germline V gene data show CDR1 as GTSNPN and CDR2 as SVGIG (reference sequence). This CDR3 has 17 amino acids. The CDR3 loop is CAWSKGLQGIYNSPLHF. The CDR3 DNA sequence: TGTGCCTGGAGTAAGGGGTTACAGGGAATCTATAATTCACCCCTCCACTTT. Supplemented by reference TRBV30 and TRBJ1-6, the full variable domain reads SQTIHQWPATLVQPVGSPLSLECTVEGTSNPNLYWYRQAAGRGLQLLFYSVGIGQISSEVPQNLSASRPQDRQFILSSKKLLLSDSGFYLCAWSKGLQGIYNSPLHFGNGTRLTVT.

The chain joins TRBV19 to TRBJ1-6, with D hard to call. The CDR3 length is 16 residues. Germline CDR1 and CDR2: LNHDA and SQIVND (reference sequence). Trimming removed 6 bases at V and 4 bases at J, with 16 bases between. The CDR3: CASSPGGGRYNSPLHF. CDR3 coding DNA: TGTGCCAGTAGCCCGGGTGGCGGGCGTTATAATTCACCCCTCCACTTT.

The chain couples TRBV20-1 to TRBJ2-3; D perhaps matches TRBD1 (7 bases). V lost 6 bases and J 0 bases, leaving 16 bases between the germline ends. CDR1 and CDR2 from the germline V gene are DFQATT and SNEGSKA (reference sequence). The CDR3 is 15 amino acids. The CDR3 sequence is CSARRDSFSTDTQYF. The CDR3, as DNA: TGCAGTGCAAGGAGGGACAGTTTTAGCACAGATACGCAGTATTTT.

Only a few counts were recorded for this clonotype. The chain is built from TRBV25-1 and TRBJ1-2; D is possibly TRBD1 (6 bases). V dropped 4 bases and J dropped 0 bases, with 12 bases sitting between them. Germline V CDR1 and CDR2: MGHDK, SYGVNS. This CDR3 contains 15 residues. The CDR3 region has the DNA TGTGCCAGCAGTGGAGGGACACCCGCTAACTATGGCTACACCTTC. Its protein product is CASSGGTPANYGYTF.

J is TRBJ2-2 and V is TRBV20-1, with a tentative D call TRBD2 (5 bases). CDR1 and CDR2 from the germline V gene are DFQATT and SNEGSKA (reference sequence). CDR3 length equals 15 residues. V gave up 1 base and J gave up 3 bases, with 12 bases separating them. CDR3 in DNA: TGCAGTGCTAGAGTATCCGGGGATGACACCGGGGAGCTGTTTTTT. Amino acids: CSARVSGDDTGELFF.

This clonotype appeared a few times. The rearrangement uses TRBV19 and TRBJ2-5; 12 bases align to TRBD1. Losses at the gene ends were 6 bases for V and 5 bases for J; bases not matched to a gene: 16. CDR1 LNHDA and CDR2 SQIVND come from the germline V gene (reference sequence). This CDR3 comprises 18 residues. CDR3 sequence: CASSPQPGTGGRSETQYF. The CDR3 coding sequence is TGTGCCAGTAGCCCTCAACCGGGGACAGGGGGCAGGTCGGAGACCCAGTACTTC.

This chain links TRBV18 with TRBJ1-4; 9 nucleotides line up with TRBD1. Trimming at V came to 3 bases and at J to 7 bases, leaving 3 bases not matched to a gene. This CDR3 spans 14 amino acids. Looked up from germline, CDR1 is KGHSH and CDR2 is LQKENI. Here the CDR3 reads CASSPDRGPEKLFF. Written as DNA, the CDR3 is TGTGCCAGCTCACCGGACAGGGGACCTGAAAAACTGTTTTTT.